One and the same sample provided the 7 T cell receptor beta chains below, sequenced in a study of blood T cell repertoires in COVID-19. Sequenced by immunoSEQ multiplex PCR; TCRdb stores in-frame clones only, minus some. The sample contains some 90,000 clones, 75% to 85% of which appear only once. The sequenced material came from peripheral blood. The receptors shown here come from an older woman with acute or convalescent COVID-19.

This rearrangement joins TRBV30 to TRBJ1-1, with D perhaps matching TRBD1 (6 bases). The CDR3 totals 15 residues. V lost 0 bases to trimming and J lost 4 bases, with 15 bases between them. Germline loops: CDR1 GTSNPN, CDR2 SVGIG (reference sequence). The CDR3: CAWSVGIQGRTEAFF. Here the CDR3 DNA reads TGTGCCTGGAGTGTTGGAATACAGGGTCGCACTGAAGCTTTCTTT.

This sequence joins TRBV6-2 or TRBV6-3 and TRBJ2-5; 9 bases map to TRBD1. Germline V gene data show CDR1 as MNHEY and CDR2 as SVGEGT. This CDR3 spans 16 amino acids. The junction had 12 bases not matched to a gene; V was cut back by 6 bases and J by 4 bases. CDR3 sequence: CASSPFGTGNRETQYF. For the CDR3, the DNA is TGTGCCAGCAGCCCTTTTGGGACAGGGAATAGAGAGACCCAGTACTTC.

A single count supports this clone. The V and J genes are TRBV5-1 and TRBJ1-1; a weak D match, TRBD1 (5 bases). CDR3 length: 13 residues. V was trimmed by 4 bases and J by 3 bases, leaving 10 bases between them. In germline, CDR1 is SGHRS, CDR2 YFSETQ. This CDR3 reads CASSQGFDTEAFF. CDR3 bases: TGCGCCAGCAGCCAGGGTTTCGACACTGAAGCTTTCTTT. Complete variable domain (other parts from reference TRBV5-1 and TRBJ1-1): KAGVTQTPRYLIKTRGQQVTLSCSPISGHRSVSWYQQTPGQGLQFLFEYFSETQRNKGNFPGRFSGRQFSNSRSEMNVSTLELGDSALYLCASSQGFDTEAFFGQGTRLTVV.

This clone was recorded only once. The gene calls are TRBV6-6 and TRBJ2-7; perhaps TRBD2 as D (6 bases). V dropped 5 bases and J dropped 0 bases, with 20 bases sitting between them. CDR3 length: 17 amino acids. The germline gives CDR1 MNHNY, CDR2 SVGAGI (reference sequence). The CDR3 DNA reads as TGTGCCAGCAGTCCCAGCCTCCGGGACTCATTCTCCTACGAGCAGTACTTC. Translating it yields CASSPSLRDSFSYEQYF.

The chain joins TRBV2 to TRBJ2-7; 12 positions match TRBD2. V dropped 6 bases and J dropped 0; count of bases not matched to a gene: 3. The CDR3 extends over 15 amino acids. CDR1 is SNHLY and CDR2 is FYNNEI in the germline V gene. The chain's CDR3 is CASRPLAGGSYEQYF. CDR3 nucleotide sequence: TGTGCCAGCAGGCCACTAGCGGGGGGCTCCTACGAGCAGTACTTC.

The chain employs TRBV28 and TRBJ2-2; TRBD2 matches 8 bases. Losses at the gene ends were 7 bases for V and 7 bases for J; bases not matched to a gene: 8. This CDR3 is 14 amino acids long. Germline V gives CDR1 MDHEN, CDR2 SYDVKM. The CDR3 region has the DNA TGTGCCAGCATTCATCCGGGGGGGAACGGGGAGCTGTTTTTT. This translates into CASIHPGGNGELFF.

As DNA, the CDR3 is TGTGCCAGCTCACCATTAGACTCCCTCTCTGGAAACACCATATATTTT. Its protein product is CASSPLDSLSGNTIYF. The chain couples TRBV18 to TRBJ1-3; D is ambiguous. V lost 2 bases, J lost 0 bases, and 11 bases lay in between. Germline assignment: CDR1 KGHSH and CDR2 LQKENI. The CDR3 loop spans 16 amino acids. Supplemented by reference TRBV18 and TRBJ1-3, the full variable domain reads NAGVMQNPRHLVRRRGQEARLRCSPMKGHSHVYWYRQLPEEGLKFMVYLQKENIIDESGMPKERFSAEFPKEGPSILRIQQVVRGDSAAYFCASSPLDSLSGNTIYFGEGSWLTVV.